A selection of T cell receptor beta chains follows, all from one sample in a study of shared clonotypes between healthy human individuals. Using immunoSEQ multiplex PCR, the repertoire was profiled, and TCRdb retains in-frame clones only, with some absent. The table has 800,000 or so clones, about 97% seen once; the top ten hold about 0.25%. The sequencing input was naive CD8+ T cells sorted from blood. The receptors derive from a man aged 30-40 years in good health. The CDR3 runs from the conserved cysteine through the conserved F or W. The D gene is left open where the match is weak. Clone size, where shown, is once, few, many, or a class for clones that have expanded.

d_call,j_call,v_call,clone_size,cdr3_length,cdr3_nt,cdr3_aa
-,TRBJ1-5,TRBV6-5,-,16,TGTGCCAGCAGTTACTCGAACCGACAGAAAAATCAGCCCCAGCATTTT,CASSYSNRQKNQPQHF
TRBD2,TRBJ2-2,TRBV7-2,-,19,TGTGCCAGCAGCTTAGGGTACCAGCGGGAGGTGACAGACACCGGGGAGCTGTTTTTT,CASSLGYQREVTDTGELFF
-,TRBJ2-4,TRBV7-9,-,15,TGTGCCAGCAGCCCCGCTGGTGGGGCCAAAAACATTCAGTACTTC,CASSPAGGAKNIQYF
-,TRBJ2-1,TRBV9,-,15,TGTGCCAGCAGCGTAGGGGGAGGATCGGGCAATGAGCAGTTCTTC,CASSVGGGSGNEQFF
-,TRBJ1-2,TRBV7-9,-,17,TGTGCCAGCAGCTTAGTTCCCCTCAGTCGGATTCCCTATGGCTACACCTTC,CASSLVPLSRIPYGYTF
-,TRBJ1-1,TRBV9,-,14,TGTGCCAGCAGCGGATTAAAGTCGGGGGCTGAAGCTTTCTTT,CASSGLKSGAEAFF
-,TRBJ2-7,TRBV29-1,-,13,TGCAGCGTTTTTACAGGGAAACACTACGAGCAGTACTTC,CSVFTGKHYEQYF
TRBD2,TRBJ2-7,TRBV11-2,-,14,TGTGCCAGCAGCTCTAGCGGACCTTCCTACGAGCAGTACTTC,CASSSSGPSYEQYF
-,TRBJ2-7,TRBV7-6,-,13,TGTGCCAGCAGCTTCCGGACAGCCTACGAGCAGTACTTC,CASSFRTAYEQYF
-,TRBJ2-2,TRBV5-6,-,11,TGTGCCAGCAGTATTCCCGGGGAGCTGTTTTTT,CASSIPGELFF
TRBD2,TRBJ2-3,TRBV4-1,-,19,TGCGCCAGCAGCCACCGGACTAGCGGGAGGGCCCAAGGCACAGATACGCAGTATTTT,CASSHRTSGRAQGTDTQYF
TRBD1,TRBJ2-1,TRBV28,-,13,TGTGCCAGCAACTCTCGAGGGGGGACAGGGCATTTCTTC,CASNSRGGTGHFF
-,TRBJ2-7,TRBV28,-,12,TGTGCCAGCAGTCCGGGCCGCCTGGAGCAGTACTTC,CASSPGRLEQYF
TRBD2,TRBJ2-7,TRBV7-9,once,18,TGTGCCAGCAGCCAACCGACTAGCGGGCGCACTATAACCTACGAGCAGTACTTC,CASSQPTSGRTITYEQYF
-,TRBJ1-1,TRBV13,-,14,TGTGCCAGCAGCCCGATCGAGGGTTTCGTTCGAGCTTTCTTT,CASSPIEGFVRAFF
-,TRBJ2-1,TRBV6-1,-,14,TGTGCCAGCAGTGAAAATAGTATAGGAGATGAGCAGTTCTTC,CASSENSIGDEQFF
TRBD2,TRBJ2-7,TRBV7-9,once,18,TGTGCCAGCAGCACGACTAGCGGGACCGTAGGTCAGGTCTACGAGCAGTACTTC,CASSTTSGTVGQVYEQYF
-,TRBJ2-3,TRBV11-1,-,15,TGTGCCAGCAGCGATTCCGGGACACTGGGAGATACGCAGTATTTT,CASSDSGTLGDTQYF
-,TRBJ1-4,TRBV9,-,16,TGTGCCAGCAGCGTAAATAAAGAGGATCCAAATGAAAAACTGTTTTTT,CASSVNKEDPNEKLFF
-,TRBJ1-2,TRBV6-5,-,14,TGTGCCAGCAGTTATGAGGGAGGTCCTGGTGGCTACACCTTC,CASSYEGGPGGYTF
TRBD2,TRBJ2-1,TRBV6-5,-,15,TGTGCCAGCAGGGCGGGACTAGCCTTCCCCAATGAGCAGTTCTTC,CASRAGLAFPNEQFF
-,TRBJ1-5,TRBV2,-,14,TGTGCCAGCAGTGGATCCAGCCCCAATCAGCCCCAGCATTTT,CASSGSSPNQPQHF
TRBD2,TRBJ2-3,TRBV9,-,16,TGTGCCAGCAGCGTCGGGACTAGCGGAAGCACAGATACGCAGTATTTT,CASSVGTSGSTDTQYF
TRBD1,TRBJ1-5,TRBV27,-,16,TGTGCCAGCAGTTCCCGACAGGGTTATAGCAATCAGCCCCAGCATTTT,CASSSRQGYSNQPQHF
-,TRBJ2-2,TRBV7-6,-,15,TGTGCCAGCAGCTTAGACGGGAGAGCGACCGGGGAGCTGTTTTTT,CASSLDGRATGELFF
TRBD1,TRBJ1-1,TRBV19,-,17,TGTGCCAGTAGTTTGTTTTGGGACAGGGGAAAAAATACTGAAGCTTTCTTT,CASSLFWDRGKNTEAFF
TRBD1,TRBJ1-1,TRBV19,-,16,TGTGCCAGTAGTATTCTGCTAGGGGGCGCGTCCACTGAAGCTTTCTTT,CASSILLGGASTEAFF
-,TRBJ2-1,TRBV7-9,-,14,TGTGCCAGCAGCTCATCTAGACTAGGGGCGGAGCAGTTCTTC,CASSSSRLGAEQFF
TRBD2,TRBJ2-3,TRBV19,-,15,TGTGCCAGTAGTGGGGTAGCGGGTGTCCCAGATACGCAGTATTTT,CASSGVAGVPDTQYF
-,TRBJ1-3,TRBV5-6,-,14,TGTGCCAGCAGTGAAGGATCCTCTGGAAACACCATATATTTT,CASSEGSSGNTIYF
-,TRBJ2-1,TRBV19,-,15,TGTGCCAGTAGTATAGTCGCCAGTTCCTACAATGAGCAGTTCTTC,CASSIVASSYNEQFF
TRBD2,TRBJ2-1,TRBV7-9,-,16,TGTGCCAGCAGCTCGACGAGCGGGATTCGATGGTATGAGCAGTTCTTC,CASSSTSGIRWYEQFF
-,TRBJ1-1,TRBV19,-,14,TGTGCCAGTAGTGCCACAGGGAGAGGGCCTGAAGCTTTCTTT,CASSATGRGPEAFF
TRBD1,TRBJ2-2,TRBV6-6,once,16,TGTGCCAGCAGTTACTGGGACAGGGGAGACACCGGGGAGCTGTTTTTT,CASSYWDRGDTGELFF
-,TRBJ2-5,TRBV7-3,-,13,TGTGCCAGCAGCCTCCCCGGGTCTGAGACCCAGTACTTC,CASSLPGSETQYF
-,TRBJ1-1,TRBV7-9,-,13,TGTGCCAGCACCGGGTGGGTGAACACTGAAGCTTTCTTT,CASTGWVNTEAFF
-,TRBJ2-7,TRBV10-2,-,12,TGCGCCAGCAGTGAGTCTACCTACGAGCAGTACTTC,CASSESTYEQYF
-,TRBJ2-1,TRBV4-3,-,14,TGCGCCAGCAGCCGAAGTAGGGTATACGATGAGCAGTTCTTC,CASSRSRVYDEQFF
-,TRBJ1-3,TRBV18,-,17,TGTGCCAGCTCACCACCGGTGGGGGATTACTCTGGAAACACCATATATTTT,CASSPPVGDYSGNTIYF
TRBD2,TRBJ2-5,TRBV6-5,few,15,TGTGCCAGCAGTTACGAGGGCGGGAGGCTGGAGACCCAGTACTTC,CASSYEGGRLETQYF
TRBD2,TRBJ2-7,TRBV29-1,-,15,TGCAGCGTTGAAGTGGGTCTAGCGGGCTACTACGAGCAGTACTTC,CSVEVGLAGYYEQYF
TRBD1,TRBJ2-7,TRBV9,-,14,TGTGCCAGCAGCGTTACGGGACAGTTGAACGAGCAGTACTTC,CASSVTGQLNEQYF
-,TRBJ2-7,TRBV10-3,-,13,TGTGCCATCAGTGGAGGGTACGGGTACGAGCAGTACTTC,CAISGGYGYEQYF
-,TRBJ1-5,TRBV19,-,18,TGTGCCAGTAGTATAAGTCTCGTTCAGGGAATCTACGATCAGCCCCAGCATTTT,CASSISLVQGIYDQPQHF
-,TRBJ2-5,TRBV7-3,-,13,TGTGCCAGCAGCTTAAACCCTGAGGAGACCCAGTACTTC,CASSLNPEETQYF
TRBD1,TRBJ2-2,TRBV18,-,14,TGTGCCAGCTCACCACCCGGGACAGGGAATGAGCTGTTTTTT,CASSPPGTGNELFF
TRBD2,TRBJ2-7,TRBV30,-,20,TGTGCCTGGAGTTCCGCCCCTCCACTAGCGGGAGGGGCCCTACCAAACGAGCAGTACTTC,CAWSSAPPLAGGALPNEQYF
-,TRBJ2-1,TRBV10-1,once,13,TGCGCCAGCTCACACCGCGAATACAATGGGCAGTTCTTC,CASSHREYNGQFF
-,TRBJ1-3,TRBV9,-,16,TGTGCCAGCAGCGCCGACGGAACAGGGTTCGGAAACACCATATATTTT,CASSADGTGFGNTIYF
-,TRBJ2-1,TRBV27,-,16,TGTGCCAGCAGTCCTCTCCCCCGCTCTCAGGACAATGAGCAGTTCTTC,CASSPLPRSQDNEQFF
-,TRBJ2-5,TRBV7-8,-,16,TGTGCCAGCAGCTTAGCGGTCGAATGGCAAGAAGAGACCCAGTACTTC,CASSLAVEWQEETQYF
-,TRBJ1-1,TRBV6-6,-,12,TGTGCCAGCAGACACCGGGACACTGAAGCTTTCTTT,CASRHRDTEAFF
TRBD2,TRBJ2-1,TRBV10-2,-,21,TGCGCCAGCAGTGAGTCGATGATGAGACTAGCGGGAGGGAGCTCCTACAATGAGCAGTTCTTC,CASSESMMRLAGGSSYNEQFF